This TCR beta chain derives from a study of technical replicates of blood from a few donors. Germline V gives CDR1 LNHDA, CDR2 SQIVND (reference sequence). The CDR3 extends over 14 amino acids. Between the trimmed V and J ends, which lost 7 bases and 1 base, there was a span of 13 bases. Clones were read by immunoSEQ multiplex PCR, and TCRdb kept only the in-frame ones, dropping some. The table lists around 85,000 clones, just under 95% of them singletons. Sequenced sample: T cells isolated from PBMCs. The J gene is TRBJ1-1, the V gene TRBV19; tentative D call: TRBD1 (6 bases). This TCR was sampled from a human donor in good health. CDR3 protein: CASNPGQQNTEAFF. The CDR3 DNA reads TGTGCCAGTAACCCTGGACAGCAGAACACTGAAGCTTTCTTT.